This T cell receptor beta chain is drawn from a study of T cell responses to AZD1222 COVID-19 vaccine. A few counts support this clone. Sequenced by immunoSEQ multiplex PCR; TCRdb stores in-frame clones only, minus some. This sample has about 100,000 clones, with around 87% found just once. The V gene's germline CDR1 is LNHDA and CDR2 SQIVND (reference sequence). The V and J ends lost 7 bases and 6 bases, in that order; junction bases with no gene match: 9. CDR3 length equals 14 residues. Sequenced material: peripheral blood, taken 28 days after the second AZD1222 dose. The chain joins TRBV19 to TRBJ2-3, with 8 bases lining up with TRBD1. This sequence originates from an adult who received the AZD1222 COVID-19 vaccine. CDR3 sequence (DNA): TGTGCCAGTAAACCCGGGACAGGAGCCGATACGCAGTATTTT. Translation gives CASKPGTGADTQYF.